The text below deals with one TCR beta chain. This sample is drawn from a study of blood T cell repertoires in COVID-19. Background on the study: There were acute and convalescent COVID-19 samples, and they came from the United States, Italy and Spain.

Assay used: immunoSEQ multiplex PCR; TCRdb lists only in-frame clones, some missing. Of about 150,000 clones detected, around four fifths appear once; the ten largest clones hold 3%. The CDR3 contains 14 residues. V gave up 1 base and J gave up 10 bases, with 11 bases separating them. From germline, CDR1 is SGHAT and CDR2 FQNNGV. This receptor was taken from a woman in her 40s with active or convalescent COVID-19. Sequencing was done on a sample of peripheral blood. The chain carries TRBV11-2 and TRBJ1-6, with D unclear. The CDR3 loop reads CASSLGGFRSPLHF. CDR3 nucleotide sequence: TGTGCCAGCAGCTTAGGAGGGTTCAGATCACCCCTCCACTTT.